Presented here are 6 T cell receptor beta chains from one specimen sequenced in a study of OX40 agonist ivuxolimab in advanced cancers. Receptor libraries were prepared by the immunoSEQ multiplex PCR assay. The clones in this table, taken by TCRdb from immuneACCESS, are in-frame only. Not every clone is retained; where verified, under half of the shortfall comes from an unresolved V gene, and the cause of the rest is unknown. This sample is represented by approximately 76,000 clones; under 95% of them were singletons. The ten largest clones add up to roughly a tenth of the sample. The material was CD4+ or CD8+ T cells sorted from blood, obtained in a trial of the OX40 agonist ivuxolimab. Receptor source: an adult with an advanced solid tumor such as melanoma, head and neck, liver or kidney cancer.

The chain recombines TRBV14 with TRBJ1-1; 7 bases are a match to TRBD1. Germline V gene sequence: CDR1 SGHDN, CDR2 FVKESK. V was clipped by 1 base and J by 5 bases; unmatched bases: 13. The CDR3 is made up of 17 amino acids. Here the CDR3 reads CASSQGVGRGLKTEAFF. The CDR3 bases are TGTGCCAGCAGCCAAGGCGTCGGGAGGGGGCTAAAAACTGAAGCTTTCTTT.

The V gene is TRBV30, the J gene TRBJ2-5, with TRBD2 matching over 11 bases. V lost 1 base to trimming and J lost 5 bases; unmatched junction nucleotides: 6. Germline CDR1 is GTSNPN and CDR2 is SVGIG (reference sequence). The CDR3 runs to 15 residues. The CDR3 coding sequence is TGTGCCTGGAGTGGTAGCGGGGGGGCCTTCGAGACCCAGTACTTC. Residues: CAWSGSGGAFETQYF. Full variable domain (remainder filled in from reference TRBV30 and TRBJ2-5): SQTIHQWPATLVQPVGSPLSLECTVEGTSNPNLYWYRQAAGRGLQLLFYSVGIGQISSEVPQNLSASRPQDRQFILSSKKLLLSDSGFYLCAWSGSGGAFETQYFGPGTRLLVL.

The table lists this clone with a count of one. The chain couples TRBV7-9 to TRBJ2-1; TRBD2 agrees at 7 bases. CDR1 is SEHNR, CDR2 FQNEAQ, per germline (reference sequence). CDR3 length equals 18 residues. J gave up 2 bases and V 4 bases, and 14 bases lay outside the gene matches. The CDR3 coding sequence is TGTGCCAGCAGCTCCCCCCATATCAGCGGGGCCACCTACAATGAGCAGTTCTTC. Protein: CASSSPHISGATYNEQFF.

CDR3 loop: CASTGTGNPGTQYF. The CDR3 DNA reads as TGTGCCAGCACCGGGACAGGGAACCCTGGTACGCAGTATTTT. V usage is TRBV2 and J usage is TRBJ2-3, with 9 bases aligning to TRBD1. The CDR3 covers 14 residues. Looked up from germline, CDR1 is SNHLY and CDR2 is FYNNEI. The ends lost 7 bases at V and 8 bases at J; junction bases unmatched: 10.

CDR3 in amino acids: CASSEYPNTEAFF. CDR3 nucleotide sequence: TGCGCCAGCAGTGAGTACCCGAACACTGAAGCTTTCTTT. The chain joins TRBV10-1 to TRBJ1-1; D gene unclear. V lost 1 base, J lost 1 base, and 4 bases lay in between. This CDR3 has 13 amino acids. In germline, CDR1 is WNHNN, CDR2 SYGVQD (reference sequence).

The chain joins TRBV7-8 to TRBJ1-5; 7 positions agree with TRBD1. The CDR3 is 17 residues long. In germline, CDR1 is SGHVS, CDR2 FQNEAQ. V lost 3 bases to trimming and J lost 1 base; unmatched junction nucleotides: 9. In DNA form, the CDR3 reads TGTGCCAGCAGCTTTGGGCAGGGGGGAGGAAGCAATCAGCCCCAGCATTTT. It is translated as CASSFGQGGGSNQPQHF.